Below, 12 T cell receptor beta chains from the same sample are listed, as sequenced in a study of blood T cells in healthy people across ages. For the second PCR, which ran for about 6 to 11 cycles, a sample-barcoded 5' primer and a J-beta primer mix were used. MiXCR, run by TCRdb on the 5' RACE reads, gives a single entry per CDR3 protein. The data show roughly 410,000 distinct CDR3 sequences, with 50% to 60% seen just once and 45% to 60% held by the top ten. Sequenced sample: blood. Receptor source: a man aged 60-69 years in good health.

The rearrangement links TRBV2 to TRBJ2-1, with 8 bases lining up with TRBD2. The CDR3 spans 16 residues. Germline CDR1 is SNHLY and CDR2 is FYNNEI. Trimming cost V 2 bases and J 5 bases; bases outside gene matches: 8. The CDR3 loop is CASSEMGGGKNNEQFF. The DNA of the CDR3 is TGTGCCAGCAGTGAAATGGGCGGGGGGAAGAACAATGAGCAGTTCTTC.

Worth noting for this clonotype: Compared with germline, one end of the junction differs, possibly owing to a read error. This chain connects TRBV29-1 to TRBJ2-4; TRBD2 might be the D (6 bases). The CDR3 extends over 13 amino acids. CDR1 SQVTM and CDR2 ANQGSEA come from the germline V gene. The CDR3 sequence is CGVTPQGGNIQYF. CDR3 sequence (DNA): TGCGGCGTTACGCCCCAGGGAGGAAACATTCAGTACTTC.

The chain recombines TRBV10-3 with TRBJ1-1, with D perhaps TRBD1 (5 bases). V was trimmed by 5 bases and J by 1 base, leaving 14 bases between them. The CDR3 is made up of 15 amino acids. CDR1 is ENHRY and CDR2 is SYGVKD in the germline V gene. The CDR3, as DNA: TGTGCCATCAGTCCATCAGGGAGGGCGAACACTGAAGCTTTCTTT. Encoded protein: CAISPSGRANTEAFF.

The chain joins TRBV11-2 to TRBJ2-3, with D unresolved. CDR1 and CDR2 (germline): SGHAT, FQNNGV. The V and J ends lost 4 bases and 8 bases respectively, with 10 bases between them. The CDR3 is made up of 12 amino acids. The CDR3 nucleotides read TGTGCCAGCAGCTCCGGATCTGCTACGCAGTATTTT. It encodes CASSSGSATQYF. Using reference TRBV11-2 and TRBJ2-3 for the parts outside the CDR3, the full variable domain is EAGVAQSPRYKIIEKRQSVAFWCNPISGHATLYWYQQILGQGPKLLIQFQNNGVVDDSQLPKDRFSAERLKGVDSTLKIQPAKLEDSAVYLCASSSGSATQYFGPGTRLTVL.

The chain is built from TRBV6-6 and TRBJ2-1; TRBD1 agrees at 12 bases. The CDR3 length is 15 residues. Trimming took 6 bases from V and 9 from J; bases not matched to a gene: 9. The germline V gene encodes CDR1 MNHNY and CDR2 SVGAGI (reference sequence). CDR3 region: CASRNRDRGPPEQFF. CDR3 DNA sequence: TGTGCCAGCAGAAACCGGGACAGGGGGCCCCCTGAGCAGTTCTTC.

This clonotype was observed a few times. The chain combines TRBV7-2 with TRBJ1-2; tentatively, D is TRBD1 (6 bases). V shed 1 base and J shed 3 bases, with 15 bases lying between them. The CDR3 contains 16 residues. Looked up from germline, CDR1 is SGHTA and CDR2 is FQGNSA. CDR3 nucleotides: TGTGCCAGCAGCTTAGTGGCAGGGGCGGGGGACTATGGCTACACCTTC. This codes for CASSLVAGAGDYGYTF.

This chain joins TRBV6-5 and TRBJ2-5; D is possibly TRBD1 (6 bases). The end of the DNA aligns better with TRBJ2-7, so the J call may be wrong. Germline loops: CDR1 MNHEY, CDR2 SVGAGI. The CDR3 runs to 13 residues. This chain's CDR3 is CASSFPGQYEQYF. In DNA, the CDR3 is TGTGCCAGCAGTTTCCCTGGACAGTACGAGCAGTACTTC.

This clonotype has just a few counts. V is TRBV5-1 and J is TRBJ2-7, with TRBD1 identical over 7 bases. V lost 0 bases and J lost 0; bases outside the gene matches: 9. Germline V CDR1 and CDR2: SGHRS, YFSETQ. CDR3 size: 17 residues. CDR3 nucleotides: TGCGCCAGCAGCTTGGTCCCCACACAGGGGAGCTCCTACGAGCAGTACTTC. Amino acid sequence: CASSLVPTQGSSYEQYF.

The rearrangement uses TRBV20-1 and TRBJ2-3; no definite D call. Germline V gene data show CDR1 as DFQATT and CDR2 as SNEGSKA (reference sequence). This CDR3 region has 13 residues. V was trimmed by 1 base and J by 2 bases, leaving 7 bases between them. CDR3 sequence reads: CSARGTNTDTQYF. CDR3 sequence (DNA): TGCAGTGCTAGAGGAACCAACACAGATACGCAGTATTTT.

This sequence joins TRBV27 and TRBJ2-1, with TRBD2 matching over 12 bases. There are 16 residues in the CDR3. Germline V gene sequence: CDR1 MNHEY, CDR2 SMNVEV (reference sequence). After removal of 8 bases from V and 7 bases from J, the junction contained 12 bases not matched to a gene. The CDR3 DNA reads as TGTGCCAGCTCCGGACGCCTAGCGGGGGGGCGTAATGAGCAGTTCTTC. It translates to CASSGRLAGGRNEQFF.

The rearrangement joins TRBV10-3 to TRBJ2-7; D is possibly TRBD2 (7 bases). Between the trimmed V and J ends, which lost 4 bases and 0 bases, there was a span of 10 bases. This CDR3 is built from 14 residues. CDR1 and CDR2 from the germline V gene are ENHRY and SYGVKD. The CDR3 reads CAISGRGASYEQYF. In DNA form, the CDR3 reads TGTGCCATCAGTGGTCGGGGGGCCTCCTACGAGCAGTACTTC.

This clonotype was seen just once. The V gene is TRBV7-2, the J gene TRBJ2-1; no clear D. The DNA end lines up better with TRBJ2-7; the J call may be wrong. The CDR3 is 15 amino acids. CDR1 SGHTA and CDR2 FQGNSA come from the germline V gene. CDR3 sequence: CASSFDASSYNEQYF. CDR3 DNA sequence: TGTGCCAGCAGCTTCGATGCCAGCTCCTACAATGAGCAGTACTTC.